This T cell receptor beta chain is from a study of identical twins. Study-level findings and limits: The presence of invariant MAIT and iNKT cells could partly confound analyses of zero-insertion sequences. Alpha sequences that were out-of-frame and twin-shared showed an excess of low generation probability.

A universal primer site was added by template switching, and unique molecular identifiers were carried by the cDNA. Each CDR3 protein is one row after TCRdb ran MiXCR on the 5' RACE reads. The table records 310,000 or so distinct CDR3 sequences, under 9.5% of them present only once. CDR3 size: 10 residues. V was pared by 0 bases and J by 10 bases, with 6 bases between. Germline CDR1 and CDR2: SQVTM and ANQGSEA. A word on this clonotype: Its target is not known.

This same sample was also taken into another study, of yellow fever vaccine responses in identical twins.

The sequenced material came from memory (CD45RO+) T cells sorted from blood. The J gene is TRBJ2-5, the V gene TRBV29-1, with D hard to call. This clonotype was obtained from a woman between 18 and 29 years old in good health. CDR3 nucleotide sequence: TGCAGCGTTGAAGAAAGGGTCCAGTACTTC. Translating it yields CSVEERVQYF.